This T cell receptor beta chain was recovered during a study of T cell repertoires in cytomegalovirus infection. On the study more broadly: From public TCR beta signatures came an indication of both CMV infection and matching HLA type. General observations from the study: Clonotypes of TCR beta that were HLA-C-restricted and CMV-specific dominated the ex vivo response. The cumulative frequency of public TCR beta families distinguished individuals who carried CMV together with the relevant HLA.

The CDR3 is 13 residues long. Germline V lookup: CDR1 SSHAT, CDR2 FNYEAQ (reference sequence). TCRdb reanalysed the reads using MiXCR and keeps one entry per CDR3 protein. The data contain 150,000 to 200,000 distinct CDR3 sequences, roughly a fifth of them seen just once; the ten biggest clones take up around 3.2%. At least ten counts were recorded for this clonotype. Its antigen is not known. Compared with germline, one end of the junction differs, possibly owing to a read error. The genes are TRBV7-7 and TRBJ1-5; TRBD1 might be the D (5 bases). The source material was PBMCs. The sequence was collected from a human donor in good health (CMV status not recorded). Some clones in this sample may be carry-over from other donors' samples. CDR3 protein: CASSLGPNQPQHF. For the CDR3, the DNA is TGTGCTAGCAGCTTGGGACCGAATCAGCCCCAGCATTTT.